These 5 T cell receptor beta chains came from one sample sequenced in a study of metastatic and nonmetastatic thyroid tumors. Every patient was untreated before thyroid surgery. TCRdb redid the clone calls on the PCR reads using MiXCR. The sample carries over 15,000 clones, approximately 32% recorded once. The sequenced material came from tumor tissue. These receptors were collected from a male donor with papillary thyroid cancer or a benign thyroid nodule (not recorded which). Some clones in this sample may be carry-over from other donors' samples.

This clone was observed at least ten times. The CDR3 DNA reads TGTGCCAGCTCACCAACAGGGTTAGGTGAAGCTTTCTTT. It encodes CASSPTGLGEAFF. The V gene is TRBV18, the J gene TRBJ1-1, with a weak D call TRBD1 (6 bases). V was trimmed by 2 bases and J by 7 bases, leaving 11 bases between them. This CDR3 is built from 13 residues. Germline CDR1 reads KGHSH; CDR2 reads LQKENI. The whole variable domain, remainder taken from reference TRBV18 and TRBJ1-1, is NAGVMQNPRHLVRRRGQEARLRCSPMKGHSHVYWYRQLPEEGLKFMVYLQKENIIDESGMPKERFSAEFPKEGPSILRIQQVVRGDSAAYFCASSPTGLGEAFFGQGTRLTVV.

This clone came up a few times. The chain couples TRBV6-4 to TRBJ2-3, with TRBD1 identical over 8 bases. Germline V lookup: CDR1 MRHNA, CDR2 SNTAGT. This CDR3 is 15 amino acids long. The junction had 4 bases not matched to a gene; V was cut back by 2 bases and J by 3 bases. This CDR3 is CASSDNRGETDTQYF. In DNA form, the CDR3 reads TGTGCCAGCAGTGACAACAGGGGGGAGACAGATACGCAGTATTTT.

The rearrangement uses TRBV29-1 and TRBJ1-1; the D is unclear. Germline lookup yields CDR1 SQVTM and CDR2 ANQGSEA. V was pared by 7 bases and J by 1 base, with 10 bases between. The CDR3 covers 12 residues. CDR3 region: CSAGGGNTEAFF. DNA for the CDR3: TGCAGCGCGGGAGGCGGGAACACTGAAGCTTTCTTT.

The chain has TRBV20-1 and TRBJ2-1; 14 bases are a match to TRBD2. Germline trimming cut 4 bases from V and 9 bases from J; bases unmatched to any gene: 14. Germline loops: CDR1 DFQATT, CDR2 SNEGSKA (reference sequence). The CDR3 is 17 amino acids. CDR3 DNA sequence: TGCAGTGCTAACCAACCGCCGGGACTAGCGGGAGTAGGTGAGCAGTTCTTC. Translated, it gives CSANQPPGLAGVGEQFF.

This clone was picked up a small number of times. CDR3 in DNA: TGTGCCAGTATGAGCGGGAGAAACACCGGGGAGCTGTTTTTT. Translation gives CASMSGRNTGELFF. This chain joins TRBV19 and TRBJ2-2, with TRBD2 matching 8 bases. CDR1 and CDR2 from the germline V gene are LNHDA and SQIVND (reference sequence). This CDR3 is built from 14 residues. V lost 7 bases and J lost 2; bases outside the gene matches: 3.